These 9 T cell receptor beta chains were sequenced from one sample in a study of molecular identifiers for immune sequencing clone quantification listed by TCRdb under 2018. Library construction relied on PCR. The sequencer was an Illumina HiSeq 4000. TCRdb cleaned the public reads at Q25 with fastp, built clones with MiXCR and kept in-frame beta chains. Each entry is one CDR3 protein sequence, shown with its most common DNA and genes. The sample has under 600,000 distinct CDR3 sequences on record, 20% to 25% of them singletons. Roughly 0.81% of the sample goes to the ten largest clones. The specimen was naive CD8+ T cells from blood, with Jurkat cell RNA spiked in. The sample's cell subset or site, from its label and the paper: FACS-sorted CD8+CD4-CCR7+CD45RA+ naive T cells. These receptors were obtained from a human donor in good health. Some libraries in this study had Jurkat cell RNA spiked in.

This clonotype was observed a few times. The V call is TRBV18, the J call TRBJ2-7, with D tentatively TRBD1 (5 bases). The V and J ends lost 3 bases and 5 bases respectively, with 14 bases between them. This CDR3 is 14 amino acids long. Germline V gene lookup returns CDR1 KGHSH and CDR2 LQKENI. CDR3 bases: TGTGCCAGCTCACCTGCAGGGTCGTGGGACGAGCAGTACTTC. Protein product: CASSPAGSWDEQYF.

This rearrangement joins TRBV19 to TRBJ1-1, with a tentative D call TRBD1 (5 bases). CDR3 length: 15 amino acids. The germline CDR1 and CDR2 sequences are LNHDA and SQIVND (reference sequence). V lost 3 bases, J lost 1 base, and 12 bases lay in between. CDR3 amino acids: CASSISKGSNTEAFF. CDR3 nucleotide sequence: TGTGCCAGTAGTATTTCAAAGGGGTCGAACACTGAAGCTTTCTTT.

This clonotype was found many times. The genes are TRBV7-9 and TRBJ2-6; D not resolved. CDR3 size: 15 residues. Trimming cost V 1 base and J 4 bases, with 8 bases left between them. The germline CDR1 and CDR2 sequences are SEHNR and FQNEAQ (reference sequence). The CDR3 loop reads CASSLVPLGANVLTF. The CDR3 region has the DNA TGTGCCAGCAGCTTAGTTCCTCTGGGGGCCAACGTCCTGACTTTC.

For this clonotype: This may be a read error: a much more frequent sequence differs by one nucleotide. J is TRBJ2-6 and V is TRBV6-4, with a possible D match to TRBD1 (5 bases). This CDR3 comprises 17 residues. CDR1 is MRHNA and CDR2 is SNTAGT in the germline V gene. The DNA of the CDR3 is TGTGCCAGCAGTGACACCCTTCGGCTCTCTGGGGCCAACGCCCTGACTTTC. This translates into CASSDTLRLSGANALTF.

This clonotype occurred many times. This chain uses TRBV20-1 with TRBJ2-7; possibly TRBD1 for D (6 bases). Deletions cut 0 bases from V and 5 bases from J, with 8 bases between. From germline, CDR1 is DFQATT and CDR2 SNEGSKA (reference sequence). The CDR3 contains 12 residues. The CDR3 spells CSARDGGHEQYF. The CDR3 DNA reads TGCAGTGCTAGAGATGGGGGCCACGAGCAGTACTTC.

The table lists this clonotype with a few counts. The chain joins TRBV19 to TRBJ2-3, with 7 nucleotides matching TRBD2. The CDR3 contains 20 residues. Germline V gene sequence: CDR1 LNHDA, CDR2 SQIVND (reference sequence). The trim removed 5 bases at V and 2 bases at J, leaving 22 bases unmatched. CDR3 nucleotides: TGTGCCAGTAGTCAGCACTCCCCCTTTGGCGGGGGATTCTTCACAGATACGCAGTATTTT. Its translation is CASSQHSPFGGGFFTDTQYF.

This clonotype came up a few times. This chain uses TRBV7-9 with TRBJ2-2, with D tentatively TRBD1 (5 bases). V dropped 5 bases and J dropped 6 bases, with 19 bases sitting between them. Germline CDR1 is SEHNR and CDR2 is FQNEAQ (reference sequence). The CDR3 contains 16 residues. In DNA form, the CDR3 reads TGTGCCAGCAGCGGACGAGAAACAGGTGCCCCCGGGGAGCTGTTTTTT. Residues: CASSGRETGAPGELFF.

This clonotype was detected many times. The genes are TRBV20-1 and TRBJ2-3; no reliable D call. The CDR3 length is 16 residues. Germline V gene sequence: CDR1 DFQATT, CDR2 SNEGSKA (reference sequence). V lost 0 bases, J lost 0 bases, and 13 bases lay in between. This chain's CDR3 is CSARDPAFSSTDTQYF. Written as DNA, the CDR3 is TGCAGTGCTAGAGATCCGGCATTTTCAAGCACAGATACGCAGTATTTT.

This clonotype was picked up many times. This sequence joins TRBV7-9 and TRBJ2-3; no clear D. Trimming took off 6 bases at V and 3 bases at J, with 4 bases between the two ends. Looked up from germline, CDR1 is SEHNR and CDR2 is FQNEAQ (reference sequence). The CDR3 length is 11 residues. The CDR3 region is CASRQTDTQYF. For the CDR3, the DNA is TGTGCCAGCAGACAGACAGATACGCAGTATTTT. Variable domain in full (rest from reference TRBV7-9 and TRBJ2-3): DTGVSQNPRHKITKRGQNVTFRCDPISEHNRLYWYRQTLGQGPEFLTYFQNEAQLEKSRLLSDRFSAERPKGSFSTLEIQRTEQGDSAMYLCASRQTDTQYFGPGTRLTVL.